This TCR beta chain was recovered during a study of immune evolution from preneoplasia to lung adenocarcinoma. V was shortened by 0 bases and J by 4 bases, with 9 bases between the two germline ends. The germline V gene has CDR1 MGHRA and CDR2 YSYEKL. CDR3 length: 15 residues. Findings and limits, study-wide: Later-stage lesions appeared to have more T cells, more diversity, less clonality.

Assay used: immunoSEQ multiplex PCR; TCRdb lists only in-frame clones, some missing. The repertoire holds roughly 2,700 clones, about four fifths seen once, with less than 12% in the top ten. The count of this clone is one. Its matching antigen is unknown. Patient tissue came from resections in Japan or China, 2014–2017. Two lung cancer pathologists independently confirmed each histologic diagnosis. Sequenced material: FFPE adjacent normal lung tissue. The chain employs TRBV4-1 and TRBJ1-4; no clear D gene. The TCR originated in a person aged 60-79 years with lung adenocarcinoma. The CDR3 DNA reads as TGCGCCAGCAGCCAAGAATCCAATTTTAATGAAAAACTGTTTTTT. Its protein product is CASSQESNFNEKLFF.